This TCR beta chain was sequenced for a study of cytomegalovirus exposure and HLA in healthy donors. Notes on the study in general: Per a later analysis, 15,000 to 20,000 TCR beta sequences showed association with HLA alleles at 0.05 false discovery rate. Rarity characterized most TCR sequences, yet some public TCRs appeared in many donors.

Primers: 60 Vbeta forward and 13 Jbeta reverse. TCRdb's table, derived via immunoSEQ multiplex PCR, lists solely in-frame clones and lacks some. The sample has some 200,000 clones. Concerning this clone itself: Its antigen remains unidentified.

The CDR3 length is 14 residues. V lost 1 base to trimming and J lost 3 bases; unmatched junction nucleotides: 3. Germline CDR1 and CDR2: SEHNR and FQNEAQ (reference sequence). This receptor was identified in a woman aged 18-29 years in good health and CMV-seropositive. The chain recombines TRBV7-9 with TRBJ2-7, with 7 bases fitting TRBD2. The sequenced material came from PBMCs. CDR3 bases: TGTGCCAGCAGCTTAGGGGCGGGAGACTACGAGCAGTACTTC. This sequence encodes CASSLGAGDYEQYF.